The rows below give T cell receptor beta chains drawn from one sample of a study of cytomegalovirus exposure and HLA in healthy donors. Assay used: immunoSEQ multiplex PCR; TCRdb lists only in-frame clones, some missing. The table shows around 80,000 clones, with roughly 65% occurring only once. Specimen: PBMCs. These TCRs come from a male donor in good health and CMV-seropositive. Both conserved end residues are part of each CDR3. The D gene is left open where the match is weak. Some rows mark clone size as missing; the rest say once, few, many or name a class of expanded clone.

j_call	v_call	d_call	cdr3_length	clone_size	cdr3_aa	cdr3_nt
TRBJ2-1	TRBV6-5	TRBD2	15	NA	CASSYSGTSGDEQFF	TGTGCCAGCAGTTACTCTGGGACTAGTGGCGATGAGCAGTTCTTC
TRBJ1-4	TRBV7-2	TRBD1	17	NA	CASSLVPRTGSREKLFF	TGTGCCAGCAGCTTAGTACCGAGGACAGGGTCTCGGGAAAAACTGTTTTTT
TRBJ2-5	TRBV20-1	NA	11	NA	CSAWGGKTQYF	TGCAGTGCCTGGGGGGGCAAGACCCAGTACTTC
TRBJ2-7	TRBV9	TRBD1	13	few	CASSATGDYEQYF	TGTGCCAGCAGCGCTACAGGGGACTACGAGCAGTACTTC
TRBJ2-5	TRBV19	NA	13	NA	CASSILPLRTQYF	TGTGCCAGTAGTATCCTCCCCCTTAGGACCCAGTACTTC
TRBJ2-5	TRBV28	TRBD1	14	NA	CASSLGTGKETQYF	TGTGCCAGCAGTCTCGGGACAGGGAAAGAGACCCAGTACTTC
TRBJ1-2	TRBV28	TRBD1	11	NA	CANLDRDGYTF	TGTGCCAACTTGGACAGGGATGGCTACACCTTC
TRBJ1-2	TRBV4-3	NA	15	NA	CASSQERQSTYGYTF	TGCGCCAGCAGCCAAGAAAGACAGTCTACTTATGGCTACACCTTC
TRBJ2-2	TRBV7-3	TRBD2	18	NA	CASSAPGGGGAGSGELFF	TGTGCCAGCAGCGCCCCTGGGGGCGGGGGGGCCGGATCCGGGGAGCTGTTTTTT
TRBJ2-3	TRBV5-6	TRBD1	14	few	CASSSGQGTDTQYF	TGTGCCAGCAGCTCAGGACAGGGGACAGATACGCAGTATTTT
TRBJ2-1	TRBV6-5	TRBD2	15	few	CASSLRLAGYNEQFF	TGTGCCAGCAGCCTTCGACTAGCCGGATACAATGAGCAGTTCTTC
TRBJ2-3	TRBV9	TRBD2	16	NA	CASSLLGSGGTDTQYF	TGTGCCAGCAGCCTCCTTGGTAGCGGGGGCACAGATACGCAGTATTTT
TRBJ2-5	TRBV30	TRBD1	13	NA	CAWTPGGRETQYF	TGTGCCTGGACTCCAGGGGGCAGGGAGACCCAGTACTTC
TRBJ2-6	TRBV25-1	NA	16	NA	CASSESRASGANVLTF	TGTGCCAGCAGTGAATCAAGAGCATCTGGGGCCAACGTCCTGACTTTC
TRBJ1-3	TRBV27	NA	13	NA	CASSLPTGNTIYF	TGTGCCAGCAGTCTCCCTACTGGAAACACCATATATTTT
TRBJ1-1	TRBV9	TRBD1	17	NA	CATVPLGSPGQSTEAFF	TGTGCCACCGTGCCGCTCGGGTCCCCGGGACAGTCCACTGAAGCTTTCTTT
TRBJ2-4	TRBV19	TRBD1	13	few	CASRVGTGNIQYF	TGTGCCAGTCGAGTCGGGACAGGAAACATTCAGTACTTC
TRBJ1-1	TRBV5-5	TRBD1	14	NA	CASSWGQGSTEAFF	TGTGCCAGCAGTTGGGGACAGGGAAGTACTGAAGCTTTCTTT
TRBJ1-5	TRBV19	TRBD1	15	NA	CASLRTGRSNQPQHF	TGTGCCAGCCTTCGGACAGGTAGGAGCAATCAGCCCCAGCATTTT
TRBJ2-3	TRBV5-1	TRBD2	15	NA	CASSFKAGGADTQYF	TGCGCCAGCAGCTTCAAAGCGGGGGGAGCGGATACGCAGTATTTT
TRBJ1-5	TRBV19	NA	17	NA	CASSIDFRSPSNQPQHF	TGTGCCAGTAGTATAGATTTTCGTTCTCCTAGCAATCAGCCCCAGCATTTT
TRBJ2-5	TRBV5-1	TRBD1	14	NA	CASSPQGVKETQYF	TGCGCCAGCAGCCCTCAGGGGGTCAAGGAGACCCAGTACTTC
TRBJ2-3	TRBV7-3	TRBD2	14	NA	CASSPGLAVDTQYF	TGTGCCAGCAGCCCAGGACTAGCGGTGGATACGCAGTATTTT
TRBJ2-5	TRBV19	NA	17	NA	CASSSRDSVATQETQYF	TGTGCCAGTAGTTCCCGGGACTCCGTAGCGACCCAAGAGACCCAGTACTTC
TRBJ2-7	TRBV6-1	NA	16	NA	CASSGPDWRPSYEQYF	TGTGCCAGCAGTGGCCCGGACTGGAGGCCTTCCTACGAGCAGTACTTC
TRBJ2-7	TRBV7-9	TRBD1	17	NA	CASSFHRDSAASYEQYF	TGTGCCAGCAGCTTCCACCGGGACAGCGCGGCGTCCTACGAGCAGTACTTC
TRBJ2-1	TRBV5-1	NA	13	NA	CASSLLSAVEQFF	TGCGCCAGCAGCCTTCTCTCGGCGGTTGAGCAGTTCTTC
TRBJ1-1	TRBV30	TRBD1	16	NA	CAWRTRDRGRNTEAFF	TGTGCCTGGAGGACCCGGGACAGGGGGCGAAACACTGAAGCTTTCTTT
TRBJ1-5	TRBV4-1	NA	17	NA	CASSQVTPGYSNQPQHF	TGCGCCAGCAGCCAAGTAACACCAGGTTATAGCAATCAGCCCCAGCATTTT
TRBJ1-1	TRBV2	TRBD1	14	NA	CASKTGLMNTEAFF	TGTGCCAGCAAGACAGGGCTCATGAACACTGAAGCTTTCTTT
TRBJ2-7	TRBV28	NA	14	few	CASSPRGSRNEQYF	TGTGCCAGCTCCCCCCGGGGGAGCCGGAACGAGCAGTACTTC
TRBJ2-1	TRBV28	TRBD2	14	NA	CASRGLASYNEQFF	TGTGCCAGCAGGGGACTAGCGTCCTACAATGAGCAGTTCTTC
TRBJ2-1	TRBV6-1	NA	15	NA	CASSSKAGSYNEQFF	TGTGCCAGCAGTTCCAAAGCGGGCTCCTACAATGAGCAGTTCTTC
TRBJ2-5	TRBV6-5	TRBD2	14	NA	CASSGGSIQETQYF	TGTGCCAGCAGTGGCGGGAGTATCCAAGAGACCCAGTACTTC
TRBJ1-2	TRBV27	NA	14	few	CASSPSFGNLGYTF	TGTGCCAGCAGTCCCTCCTTCGGGAACCTTGGCTACACCTTC
TRBJ1-2	TRBV19	TRBD1	16	NA	CASSPSRGLRNYGYTF	TGTGCCAGTAGTCCCTCCAGGGGGCTTCGTAACTATGGCTACACCTTC
TRBJ2-2	TRBV7-9	NA	17	NA	CASRPVFRVIVAGELFF	TGTGCCAGCAGACCAGTATTCAGGGTAATTGTCGCCGGGGAGCTGTTTTTT
TRBJ2-3	TRBV19	TRBD2	17	NA	CASSMIAGGPSTDTQYF	TGTGCCAGTAGTATGATAGCGGGAGGGCCTAGCACAGATACGCAGTATTTT
TRBJ2-5	TRBV11-3	TRBD2	17	NA	CASSGARLAAKQETQYF	TGTGCCAGCAGCGGGGCCCGACTAGCGGCCAAACAAGAGACCCAGTACTTC
TRBJ1-2	TRBV18	TRBD1	16	NA	CASSPRGADRGYGYTF	TGTGCCAGCTCACCACGAGGTGCGGACAGGGGATATGGCTACACCTTC
TRBJ2-3	TRBV4-2	TRBD2	11	NA	CASTGGDTQYF	TGTGCCAGCACCGGGGGGGATACGCAGTATTTT
TRBJ2-1	TRBV14	NA	11	NA	CARWGDNEQFF	TGTGCCAGGTGGGGAGACAATGAGCAGTTCTTC
TRBJ1-3	TRBV6-1	NA	19	few	CASSEAQRDTLRSGNTIYF	TGTGCCAGCAGTGAAGCGCAGCGGGACACCTTACGCTCTGGAAACACCATATATTTT
TRBJ1-4	TRBV28	NA	13	NA	CASSLWASEKLFF	TGTGCCAGCAGTTTATGGGCCTCTGAAAAACTGTTTTTT
TRBJ2-3	TRBV5-4	NA	14	NA	CASSPGSAADTQYF	TGTGCCAGCAGCCCCGGGAGTGCGGCAGATACGCAGTATTTT
TRBJ2-5	TRBV18	NA	12	NA	CASSPREETQYF	TGTGCCAGCTCACCACGGGAGGAGACCCAGTACTTC
TRBJ1-1	TRBV19	TRBD1	14	NA	CASSRDRGSSEAFF	TGTGCCAGTAGCCGGGACAGGGGTAGCTCTGAAGCTTTCTTT
TRBJ1-2	TRBV5-4	NA	17	few	CASSLDPRGGVGSGYTF	TGTGCCAGCAGCTTAGATCCCCGGGGAGGGGTAGGGTCTGGCTACACCTTC
TRBJ1-6	TRBV9	NA	14	NA	CASSAGTYNSPLHF	TGTGCCAGCAGCGCCGGGACCTATAATTCACCCCTCCACTTT
TRBJ1-1	TRBV6-5	TRBD1	14	NA	CASSYWRGHTEAFF	TGTGCCAGCAGTTACTGGAGGGGGCACACTGAAGCTTTCTTT
TRBJ2-3	TRBV19	NA	14	NA	CASSSRVSTDTQYF	TGTGCCAGTAGTTCACGAGTTAGCACAGATACGCAGTATTTT
TRBJ1-4	TRBV19	TRBD1	15	once	CASTSSDRVAEKLFF	TGTGCCAGTACTAGTTCCGACAGGGTGGCCGAAAAACTGTTTTTT
TRBJ1-5	TRBV4-1	NA	15	few	CASSQEGALSQPQHF	TGCGCCAGCAGCCAAGAAGGGGCTTTGAGTCAGCCCCAGCATTTT
TRBJ1-2	TRBV5-8	NA	13	NA	CASSLGSGYGYTF	TGTGCCAGCAGCTTGGGTTCGGGCTATGGCTACACCTTC
TRBJ1-4	TRBV18	NA	16	NA	CASSPRAGLTNEKLFF	TGTGCCAGCTCACCCCGAGCCGGGTTAACTAATGAAAAACTGTTTTTT
TRBJ1-4	TRBV28	NA	15	NA	CASRRSTGLNEKLFF	TGTGCCAGCAGACGATCTACAGGGCTTAATGAAAAACTGTTTTTT
TRBJ1-1	TRBV13	TRBD1	16	NA	CASKETGAFYFTEAFF	TGTGCCAGCAAAGAGACAGGGGCCTTTTATTTCACTGAAGCTTTCTTT
TRBJ1-2	TRBV21-1	NA	11	few	CATRTGDGYTF	TGTGCCACCCGAACAGGGGATGGCTACACCTTC
TRBJ1-3	TRBV7-2	TRBD1	15	NA	CASSLRTGSGNTIYF	TGTGCCAGCAGCTTACGGACAGGGTCCGGAAACACCATATATTTT